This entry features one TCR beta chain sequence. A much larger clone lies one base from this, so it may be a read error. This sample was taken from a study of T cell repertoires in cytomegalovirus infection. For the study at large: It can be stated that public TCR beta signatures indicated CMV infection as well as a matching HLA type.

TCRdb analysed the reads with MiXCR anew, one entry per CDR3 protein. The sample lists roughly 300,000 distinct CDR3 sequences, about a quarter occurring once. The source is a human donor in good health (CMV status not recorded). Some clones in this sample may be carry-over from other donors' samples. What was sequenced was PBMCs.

The DNA for the CDR3 is TGTGCCAGCAGCTTGGGTACACATGACGAGCAGTACTTC. It yields the protein CASSLGTHDEQYF. V gene TRBV5-6 combines with J gene TRBJ2-7; D unclear. The length of the CDR3 is 13 residues. Trimming took 0 bases from V and 5 from J, leaving 9 bases between them. Germline CDR1 SGHDT, CDR2 YYEEEE.